What follows describes a single T cell receptor (beta chain). Its specificity is not known. This CDR3 region has 12 residues. Per germline, CDR1 LNHDA and CDR2 SQIVND (reference sequence). The germline V and J ends were trimmed by 6 bases and 4 bases, with 9 bases remaining between them. Here immunoSEQ multiplex PCR was the method, and the copy in TCRdb shows in-frame clones only, minus some. The profile shows around 31,000 clones, roughly four fifths of them singletons. These data belong to a study of early stage breast cancer tumors. Study-wide background: Of some 17 invasive breast tumors, about a dozen were hormone receptor-positive, HER2-negative. Each sample averaged around 9.2-fold read coverage.

Study findings and constraints: Commonly generated sequences made up most enriched TCRB sequences shared between patients. Blood repertoires resembled normal breast more than tumor.

The sample consisted of breast tumor tissue. The chain joins TRBV19 to TRBJ1-1; unclear D gene. This receptor was taken from a person in their thirties with breast cancer. CDR3: CASSPAGTEAFF. Here the CDR3 DNA reads TGTGCCAGTAGCCCTGCGGGCACTGAAGCTTTCTTT.